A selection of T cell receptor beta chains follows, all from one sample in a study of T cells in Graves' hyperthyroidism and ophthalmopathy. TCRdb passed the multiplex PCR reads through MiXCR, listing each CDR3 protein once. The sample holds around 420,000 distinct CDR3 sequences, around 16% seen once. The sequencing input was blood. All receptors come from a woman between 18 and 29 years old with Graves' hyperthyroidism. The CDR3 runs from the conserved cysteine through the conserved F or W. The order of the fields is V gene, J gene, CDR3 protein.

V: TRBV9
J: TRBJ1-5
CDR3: CASSARGEYRGGQPQHF

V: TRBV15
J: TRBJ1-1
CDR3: CATSRGTGIKGTEAFF

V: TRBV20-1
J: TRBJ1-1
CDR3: CSARDQQGLNTEAFF

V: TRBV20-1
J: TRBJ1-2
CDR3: CSARDSAKVAANNYGYTF

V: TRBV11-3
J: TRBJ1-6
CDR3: CASSLDRRTGADSPLHF

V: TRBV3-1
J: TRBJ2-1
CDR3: CASSQSSGTRGNEQFF

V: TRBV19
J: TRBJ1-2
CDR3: CASSIAGAGYGYTF

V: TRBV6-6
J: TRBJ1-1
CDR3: CASSYSRSMNTEAFF

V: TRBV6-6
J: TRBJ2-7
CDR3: CASSYPASGRGEQYF

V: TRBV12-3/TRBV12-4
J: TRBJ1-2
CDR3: CASSLRGLGYGYTF

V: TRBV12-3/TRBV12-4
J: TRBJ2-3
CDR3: CASSPGARTDTQYF

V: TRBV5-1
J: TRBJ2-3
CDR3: CASTTSAQWSDTQYF

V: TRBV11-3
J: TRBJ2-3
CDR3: CASSLTRRGRQSNTQYF

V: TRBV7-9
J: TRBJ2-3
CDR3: CASSSRRDRPRTDTQYF

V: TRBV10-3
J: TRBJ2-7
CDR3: CAINDSGRSHEQYF

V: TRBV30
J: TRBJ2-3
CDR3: CAWGRDRGTDTQYF

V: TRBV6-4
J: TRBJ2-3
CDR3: CASSAQAGGEDTQYF

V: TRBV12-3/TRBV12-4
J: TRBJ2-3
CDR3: CASSLGLAGAAGDTQYF

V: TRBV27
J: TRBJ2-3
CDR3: CASSSRRSDTQYF

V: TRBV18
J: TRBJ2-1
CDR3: CASSAGTGGEQFF

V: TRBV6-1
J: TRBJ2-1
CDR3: CASAGTRGGDEQFF

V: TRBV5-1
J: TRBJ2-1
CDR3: CASSNQGGTNEQFF

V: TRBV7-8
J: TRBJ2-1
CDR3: CASSLGLLNEQFF

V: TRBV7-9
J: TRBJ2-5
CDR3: CASSLRTSGNQETQYF

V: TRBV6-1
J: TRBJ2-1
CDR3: CASSALAGSYNEQFF

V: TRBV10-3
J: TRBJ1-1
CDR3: CAISERGTEYRPEAFF

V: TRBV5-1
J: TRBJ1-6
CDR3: CASSPLNGALDSPLHF

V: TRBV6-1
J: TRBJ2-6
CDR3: CASGTGNGANVLTF

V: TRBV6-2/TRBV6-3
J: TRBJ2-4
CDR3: CASSYFGGGAKNIQYF

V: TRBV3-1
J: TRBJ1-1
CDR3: CASSRTMNTEAFF

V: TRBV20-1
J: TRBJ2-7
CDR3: CSARDGRAGEQYF

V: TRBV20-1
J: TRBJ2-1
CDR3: CSAGGLAAYNEQFF

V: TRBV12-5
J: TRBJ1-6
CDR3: CASGLVLGSGVGSPLHF

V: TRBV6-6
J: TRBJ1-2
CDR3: CASSYSGQGTYGYTF

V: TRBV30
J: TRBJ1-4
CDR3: CSGDRVKTNEKLFF

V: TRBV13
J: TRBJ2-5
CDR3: CASSGTGGSETQYF

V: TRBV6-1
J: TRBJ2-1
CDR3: CAGRLAGGNEQFF